The present T cell receptor beta chain was sequenced within a study of graft-versus-host responses after intestinal transplantation. Across the whole study: Recipients across the board were started on anti-thymocyte globulin induction, then kept on tacrolimus and steroids for roughly 3 years. Study results and limitations: GvH clones were found in recipient marrow; some appeared first in ileum or blood.

This CDR3 is built from 15 residues. J was trimmed by 7 bases and V by 2 bases; bases with no gene match: 5. Germline assignment: CDR1 SGHDT and CDR2 YYEEEE. Within the sample, this clone is medium-sized (0.01 to 0.1%). The authors combined 200,000 CFSE-labeled responder cells with 200,000 irradiated, violet-dye-labeled stimulator cells in plates. Sorting after the reaction isolated proliferating CFSE-low CD3+CD4+ and CD3+CD8+ responders. Sequencing was performed with immunoSEQ multiplex PCR; in TCRdb, only in-frame clones are kept and a portion is missing. Here the sample spans 12,000 to 15,000 clones, 33% being singletons.

The TCR comes from a human patient who received an intestinal transplant. Material: alloreactive CD8+ T cells from a mixed lymphocyte reaction culture, obtained before intestinal transplant. Subset noted: CFSE-low proliferating T cells sorted from approximately six-day pre-transplant mixed lymphocyte reaction (GvH or HvG direction). This chain connects TRBV5-6 to TRBJ2-1, with 11 bases aligning to TRBD2. CDR3 sequence reads: CASSFSGGAENEQFF. The CDR3 nucleotides are TGTGCCAGCAGCTTTAGCGGGGGGGCCGAGAATGAGCAGTTCTTC.